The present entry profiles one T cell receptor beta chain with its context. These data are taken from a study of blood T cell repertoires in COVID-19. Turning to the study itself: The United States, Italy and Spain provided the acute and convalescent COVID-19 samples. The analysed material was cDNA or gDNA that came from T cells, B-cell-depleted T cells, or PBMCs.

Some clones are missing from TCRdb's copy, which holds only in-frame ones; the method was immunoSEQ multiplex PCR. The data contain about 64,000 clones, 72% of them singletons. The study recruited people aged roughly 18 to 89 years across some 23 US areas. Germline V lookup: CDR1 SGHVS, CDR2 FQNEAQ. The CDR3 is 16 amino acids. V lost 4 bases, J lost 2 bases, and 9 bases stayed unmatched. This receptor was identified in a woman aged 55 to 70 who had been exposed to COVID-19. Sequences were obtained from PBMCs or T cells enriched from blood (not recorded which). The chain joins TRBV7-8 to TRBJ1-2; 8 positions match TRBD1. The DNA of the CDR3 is TGTGCCAGCAGCTCGTACAGGGGGAAGGACAACTATGGCTACACCTTC. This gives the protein CASSSYRGKDNYGYTF.